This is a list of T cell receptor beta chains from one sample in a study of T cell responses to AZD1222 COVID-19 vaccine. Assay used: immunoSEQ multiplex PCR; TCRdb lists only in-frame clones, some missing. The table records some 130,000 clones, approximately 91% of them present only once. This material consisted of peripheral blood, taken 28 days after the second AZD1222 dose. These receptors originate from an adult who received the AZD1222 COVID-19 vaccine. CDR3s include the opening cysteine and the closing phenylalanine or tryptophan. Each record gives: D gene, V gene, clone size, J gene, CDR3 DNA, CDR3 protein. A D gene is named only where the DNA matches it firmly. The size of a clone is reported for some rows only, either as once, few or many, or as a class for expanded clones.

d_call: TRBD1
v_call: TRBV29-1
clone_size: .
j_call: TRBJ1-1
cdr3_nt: TGCAGCGCCGTGGGGGAGCAGGGGGCGATAACTGAAGCTTTCTTT
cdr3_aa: CSAVGEQGAITEAFF

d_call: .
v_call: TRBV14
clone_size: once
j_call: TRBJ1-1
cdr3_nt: TGTGCCAGCAGCCCTTATGGGCGGGGGAAGACTGAAGCTTTCTTT
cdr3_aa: CASSPYGRGKTEAFF

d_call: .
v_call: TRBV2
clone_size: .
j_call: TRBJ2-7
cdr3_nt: TGTGCCAGCAGTGCCTACCTCGCCTACGAGCAGTACTTC
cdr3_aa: CASSAYLAYEQYF

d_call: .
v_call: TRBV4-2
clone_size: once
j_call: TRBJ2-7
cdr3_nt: TGTGCCAGCAGCCCACAGGGCGAAAGGGCGTACGAGCAGTACTTC
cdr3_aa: CASSPQGERAYEQYF

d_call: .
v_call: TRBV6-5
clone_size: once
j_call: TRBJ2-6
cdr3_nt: TGTGCCAGCAGGGGACCCTCTGGGGCCAACGTCCTGACTTTC
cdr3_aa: CASRGPSGANVLTF

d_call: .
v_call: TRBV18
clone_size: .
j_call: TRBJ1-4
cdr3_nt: TGTGCCAGCTCACCGACAAACCCTAATGAAAAACTGTTTTTT
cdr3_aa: CASSPTNPNEKLFF

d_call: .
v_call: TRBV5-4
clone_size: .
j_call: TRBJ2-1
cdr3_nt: TGTGCCAGCAGCTTAATGGGACCGGTGAGGACTGAGCAGTTCTTC
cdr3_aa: CASSLMGPVRTEQFF

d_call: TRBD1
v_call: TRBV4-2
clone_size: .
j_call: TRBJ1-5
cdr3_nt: TGTGCCAGCAGCCTCGGGACAGGGGCAAGCAATCAGCCCCAGCATTTT
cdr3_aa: CASSLGTGASNQPQHF

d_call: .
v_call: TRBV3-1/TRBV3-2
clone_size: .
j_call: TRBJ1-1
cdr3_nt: TGTGCCAGCAGCCATGGGAACACTGAAGCTTTCTTT
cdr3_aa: CASSHGNTEAFF

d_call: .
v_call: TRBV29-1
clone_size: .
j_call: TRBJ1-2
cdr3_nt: TGCAGCGCCGGATCAGACTATGGCTACACCTTC
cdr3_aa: CSAGSDYGYTF

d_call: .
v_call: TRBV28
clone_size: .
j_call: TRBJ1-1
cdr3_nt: TGTGCCAGCAGTTCCGGGAGCAGGGTTCTAGCTTTCTTT
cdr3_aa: CASSSGSRVLAFF

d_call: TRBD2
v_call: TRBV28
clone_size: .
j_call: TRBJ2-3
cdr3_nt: TGTGCCAGCAGTTCGCCCTTCGGGCTAGCGGACACAGATACGCAGTATTTT
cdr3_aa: CASSSPFGLADTDTQYF

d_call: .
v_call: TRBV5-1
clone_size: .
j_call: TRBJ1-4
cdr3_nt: TGCGCCAGCAGCTTCTCTCTACAGGGAAGTGAAAAACTGTTTTTT
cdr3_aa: CASSFSLQGSEKLFF

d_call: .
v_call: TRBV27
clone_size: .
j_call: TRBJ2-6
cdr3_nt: TGTGCCAGCACCAGCTCTGGGGCCAACGTCCTGACTTTC
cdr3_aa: CASTSSGANVLTF

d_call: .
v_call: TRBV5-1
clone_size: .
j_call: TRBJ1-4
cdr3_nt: TGCGCCAGCAGCTTTGGGACTTCCGGTGGGGAAAAACTGTTTTTT
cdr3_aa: CASSFGTSGGEKLFF

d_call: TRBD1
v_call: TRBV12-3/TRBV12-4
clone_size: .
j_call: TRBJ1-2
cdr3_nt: TGTGCCAGCAGCCAGGGGGGCAGCTATGGCTACACCTTC
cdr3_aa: CASSQGGSYGYTF

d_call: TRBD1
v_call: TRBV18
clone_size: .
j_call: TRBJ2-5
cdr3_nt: TGTGCCAGCTCACCGCCTGGGACAGGTCAAGAGACCCAGTACTTC
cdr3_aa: CASSPPGTGQETQYF

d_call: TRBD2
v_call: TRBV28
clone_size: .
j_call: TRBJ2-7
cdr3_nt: TGTGCCAGCATTAGCGGGACTAGTATCTACGAGCAGTACTTC
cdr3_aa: CASISGTSIYEQYF

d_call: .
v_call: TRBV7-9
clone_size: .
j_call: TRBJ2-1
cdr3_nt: TGTGCCAGCAGCTTAGGGGCGGAGGGAACGGGCAATGAGCAGTTCTTC
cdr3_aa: CASSLGAEGTGNEQFF

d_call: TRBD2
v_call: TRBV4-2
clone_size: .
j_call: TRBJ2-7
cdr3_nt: TGTGCCAGCAGCCAAGGGGCGGGAGGGTTGATTAGCGAGCAGTACTTC
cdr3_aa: CASSQGAGGLISEQYF

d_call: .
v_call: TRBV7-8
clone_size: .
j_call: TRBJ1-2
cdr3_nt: TGTGCCAGCAGCTTAAGGGCGGGCATCCAAAAAAACTATGGCTACACCTTC
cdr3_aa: CASSLRAGIQKNYGYTF

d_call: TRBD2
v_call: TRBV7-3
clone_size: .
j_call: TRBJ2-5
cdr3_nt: TGTGCCAGCAGCTTAATGGGAGCGGGAGGGGAAGAGACCCAGTACTTC
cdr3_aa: CASSLMGAGGEETQYF

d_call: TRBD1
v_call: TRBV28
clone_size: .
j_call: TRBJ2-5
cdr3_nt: TGTGCCAGCAGGACAGGGGGAGGCCAAGAGACCCAGTACTTC
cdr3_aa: CASRTGGGQETQYF

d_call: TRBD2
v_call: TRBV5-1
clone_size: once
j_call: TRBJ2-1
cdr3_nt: TGCGCCAGCAGCCTTGTAGCGGGAGGGGGTTACAATGAGCAGTTCTTC
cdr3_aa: CASSLVAGGGYNEQFF

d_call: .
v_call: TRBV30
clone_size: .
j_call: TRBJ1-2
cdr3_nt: TGTGCCTGGAGTGTGAGGGCGCGGGGCTACACCTTC
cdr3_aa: CAWSVRARGYTF

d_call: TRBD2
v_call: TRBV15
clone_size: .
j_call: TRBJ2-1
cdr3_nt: TGTGCCACCAGCAGAGATCACGGGACTAGCGGGACAATGAAGCAGTTCTTC
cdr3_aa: CATSRDHGTSGTMKQFF

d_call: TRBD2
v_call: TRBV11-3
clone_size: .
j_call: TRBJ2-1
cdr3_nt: TGTGCCAGCAGCCCCCGGGGCGGGAGCTCCTACAATGAGCAGTTCTTC
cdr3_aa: CASSPRGGSSYNEQFF

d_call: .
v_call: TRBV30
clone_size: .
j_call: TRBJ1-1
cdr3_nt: TGTGCCTGGAGTCGATACCCGAACACTGAAGCTTTCTTT
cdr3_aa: CAWSRYPNTEAFF

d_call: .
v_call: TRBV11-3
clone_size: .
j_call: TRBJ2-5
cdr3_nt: TGTGCCAGCAGCTTAGGGGACAACGGGTTGTCGTCGAAAGAGACCCAGTACTTC
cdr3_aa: CASSLGDNGLSSKETQYF

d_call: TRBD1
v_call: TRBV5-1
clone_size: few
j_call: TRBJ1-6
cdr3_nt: TGCGCCAGCAACGACGGTAACAGGGGCGGTTCACCCCTCCACTTT
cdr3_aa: CASNDGNRGGSPLHF

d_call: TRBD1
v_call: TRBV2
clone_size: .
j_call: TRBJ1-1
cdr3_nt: TGTGCCAGCACTTTGGCCCTACAGGGGGCCGGTAGGAGGACTGAAGCTTTCTTT
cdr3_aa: CASTLALQGAGRRTEAFF

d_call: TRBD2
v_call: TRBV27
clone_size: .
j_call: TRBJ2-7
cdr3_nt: TGTGCCGGAAAAATTCTAGCGGAGGGGTCCTACGAGCAGTACTTC
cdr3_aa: CAGKILAEGSYEQYF

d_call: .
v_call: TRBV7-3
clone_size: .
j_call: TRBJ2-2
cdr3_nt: TGTGCCAGCAGCTTAGTAGGTCTAAACACCGGGGAGCTGTTTTTT
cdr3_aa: CASSLVGLNTGELFF

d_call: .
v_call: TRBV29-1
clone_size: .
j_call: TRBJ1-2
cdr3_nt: TGCAGCGCCGACAATGGGAACTATGGCTACACCTTC
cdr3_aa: CSADNGNYGYTF

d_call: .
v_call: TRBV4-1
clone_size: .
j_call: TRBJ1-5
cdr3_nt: TGCGCCAGCAGCCAAGATCGGGGGGGGCGTCAGCCCCAGCATTTT
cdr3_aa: CASSQDRGGRQPQHF

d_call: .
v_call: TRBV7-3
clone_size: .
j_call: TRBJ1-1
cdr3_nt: TGTGCCAGCAGCTTAGGGGGGAAGTACACTGAAGCTTTCTTT
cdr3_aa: CASSLGGKYTEAFF

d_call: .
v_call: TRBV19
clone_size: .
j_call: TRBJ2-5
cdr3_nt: TGTGCCAGTAGTATGTTGGACCTCCATTCCGAGACCCAGTACTTC
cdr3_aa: CASSMLDLHSETQYF

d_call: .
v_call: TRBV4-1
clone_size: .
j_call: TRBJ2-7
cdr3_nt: TGCGCCAGCAGCCAAGTAACGGCGTTCAGCTCCTACGAGCAGTACTTC
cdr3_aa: CASSQVTAFSSYEQYF

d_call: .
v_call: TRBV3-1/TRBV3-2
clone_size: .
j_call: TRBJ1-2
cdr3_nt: TGTGCCAGCAGCCAAGCCGGAGGGGGCTACACCTTC
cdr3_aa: CASSQAGGGYTF

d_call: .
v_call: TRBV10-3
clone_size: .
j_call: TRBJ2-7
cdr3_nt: TGTGCCATCAGTGAACGGACAGTCCGACCCTACGAGCAGTACTTC
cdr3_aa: CAISERTVRPYEQYF

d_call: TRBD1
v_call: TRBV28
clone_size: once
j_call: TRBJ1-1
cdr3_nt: TGTGCCAGCAGTACTCAGGGGGCTGAAGCTTTCTTT
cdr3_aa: CASSTQGAEAFF

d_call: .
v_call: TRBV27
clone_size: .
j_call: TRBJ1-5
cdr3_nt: TGTGCCAGCAGTTTGAGTACAGGGCGGAATCAGCCCCAGCATTTT
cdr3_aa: CASSLSTGRNQPQHF

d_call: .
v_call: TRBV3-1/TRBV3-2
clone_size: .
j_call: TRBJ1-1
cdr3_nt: TGTGCCAGCAGCCAAATATCACAGCTAAACACTGAAGCTTTCTTT
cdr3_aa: CASSQISQLNTEAFF

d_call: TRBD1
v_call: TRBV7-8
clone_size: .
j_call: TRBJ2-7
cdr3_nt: TGTGCCAGCAGCCCCACAGGGGGCCTCTCCTACGAGCAGTACTTC
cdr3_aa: CASSPTGGLSYEQYF

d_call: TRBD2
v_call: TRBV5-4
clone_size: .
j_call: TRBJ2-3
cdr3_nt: TGTGCCAGCAGCCCGAGACTAGCGGGAGGGCGGGGAGATACGCAGTATTTT
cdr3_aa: CASSPRLAGGRGDTQYF

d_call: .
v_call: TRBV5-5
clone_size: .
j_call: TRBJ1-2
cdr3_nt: TGTGCCAGCAGCTTGGGCAGGCCCGGCACCGGGGGCTACACCTTC
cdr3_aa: CASSLGRPGTGGYTF

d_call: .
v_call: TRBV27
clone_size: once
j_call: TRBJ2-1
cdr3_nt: TGTGCCAGCAGTTTATCCTCCCACAATGAGCAGTTCTTC
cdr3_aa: CASSLSSHNEQFF

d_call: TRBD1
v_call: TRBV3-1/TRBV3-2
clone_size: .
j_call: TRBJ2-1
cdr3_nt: TGTGCCAGCACAAAGGGGACAGAAAACAATGAGCAGTTCTTC
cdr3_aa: CASTKGTENNEQFF

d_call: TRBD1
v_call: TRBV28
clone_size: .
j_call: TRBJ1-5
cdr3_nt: TGTGCCAGCAGTCCCGGACAGGGGGCGGTGAGCAATCAGCCCCAGCATTTT
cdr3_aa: CASSPGQGAVSNQPQHF

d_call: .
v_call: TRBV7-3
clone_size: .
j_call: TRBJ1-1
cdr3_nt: TGTGCCAGCAGCTTATTGGGGAACACTGAAGCTTTCTTT
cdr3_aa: CASSLLGNTEAFF

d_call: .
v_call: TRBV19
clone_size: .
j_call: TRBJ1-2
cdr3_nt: TGTGCCAGTAGTATAAGGGGGGGCTATGGCTACACCTTC
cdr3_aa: CASSIRGGYGYTF